One sample yielded the 22 T cell receptor beta chains listed below, sequenced in a study of T cell responses to AZD1222 COVID-19 vaccine. Data came from immunoSEQ multiplex PCR; TCRdb stores just in-frame clones and leaves some out. The data contain around 80,000 clones, approximately 85% of them singletons. The sample in question was peripheral blood, obtained 28 days after the second AZD1222 dose. All receptors derive from an adult who received the AZD1222 COVID-19 vaccine.

The gene calls are TRBV5-1 and TRBJ1-2; 9 positions match TRBD1. Germline-derived CDR1 and CDR2 are SGHRS and YFSETQ. V lost 5 bases and J lost 5; bases outside the gene matches: 13. This CDR3 is built from 16 residues. The CDR3 sequence: CASRELGTGLSYGYTF. The CDR3, as DNA: TGCGCCAGCAGGGAGTTGGGGACAGGGCTGAGTTATGGCTACACCTTC. Combining the CDR3 with reference TRBV5-1 and TRBJ1-2 gives the whole variable domain KAGVTQTPRYLIKTRGQQVTLSCSPISGHRSVSWYQQTPGQGLQFLFEYFSETQRNKGNFPGRFSGRQFSNSRSEMNVSTLELGDSALYLCASRELGTGLSYGYTFGSGTRLTVV.

J is TRBJ2-2 and V is TRBV7-8; TRBD2 agrees at 10 bases. CDR3 length: 17 residues. V lost 5 bases to trimming and J lost 4 bases; unmatched junction nucleotides: 10. Germline V CDR1 and CDR2: SGHVS, FQNEAQ. The CDR3 bases are TGTGCCAGCAGCCTACGACAGCTAGCGGGAGCCACCGGGGAGCTGTTTTTT. It yields the protein CASSLRQLAGATGELFF.

The rearrangement uses TRBV3-1 (or the pseudogene TRBV3-2) and TRBJ2-1; a possible D gene is TRBD2 (6 bases). The length of the CDR3 is 15 residues. The V gene's germline CDR1 is LGHDT and CDR2 YNNKEL (reference sequence). With 4 bases removed from V and 8 bases from J, the gap between germline ends came to 18 bases. The CDR3 sequence is CASSPGVRVGDEQFF. In DNA form, the CDR3 reads TGTGCCAGCAGCCCGGGGGTCAGGGTCGGGGATGAGCAGTTCTTC.

The chain carries TRBV19 and TRBJ1-4; unclear D gene. V lost 8 bases and J lost 7, with 14 bases in between. CDR1 and CDR2 (germline): LNHDA, SQIVND (reference sequence). CDR3 length: 13 residues. CDR3 bases: TGTGCCAGTTCCGAAAAGGGAGGTGAAAAACTGTTTTTT. This codes for CASSEKGGEKLFF.

This chain joins TRBV7-9 and TRBJ1-3, with no clear D. Germline-derived CDR1 and CDR2 are SEHNR and FQNEAQ (reference sequence). V lost 1 base and J 3 bases, leaving 13 bases between the germline ends. This CDR3 region has 16 residues. The CDR3 bases are TGTGCCAGCAGCTTAGTGTCGTCAGAGTATGGAAACACCATATATTTT. As protein: CASSLVSSEYGNTIYF.

V gene TRBV12-2 combines with J gene TRBJ1-1. TRBV12-2 corresponds to a pseudogene. The CDR3 length is 20 residues. CDR3: CASRLQSRSSTRWPNTEAFF. DNA of the CDR3: TGTGCAAGTCGCTTGCAGTCACGGTCGTCTACCAGATGGCCGAACACTGAAGCTTTCTTT.

The rearrangement links TRBV19 to TRBJ1-1; no definite D call. The CDR3 is made up of 14 amino acids. CDR1 is LNHDA and CDR2 is SQIVND in the germline V gene (reference sequence). V shed 6 bases and J shed 6 bases, with 17 bases lying between them. CDR3 in amino acids: CASSLSVGLSEAFF. The CDR3, as DNA: TGTGCCAGTAGCCTCTCTGTGGGGTTATCTGAAGCTTTCTTT.

CDR3 sequence (DNA): TGTGCCAGTAGCCCGCATACGACAGTTGGGGCCAACGTCCTGACTTTC. As protein: CASSPHTTVGANVLTF. The chain uses TRBV19 and TRBJ2-6, with D tentatively TRBD1 (5 bases). V shed 6 bases and J shed 3 bases, with 15 bases lying between them. Germline V CDR1 and CDR2: LNHDA, SQIVND (reference sequence). This CDR3 contains 16 residues.

J is TRBJ1-2 and V is TRBV11-1; unclear D gene. The germline gives CDR1 SGHAT, CDR2 FQDESV (reference sequence). The CDR3 runs 12 residues. Trimming left V 5 bases short and J 5 bases short, with 9 bases between. The CDR3 loop reads CASSPDGYGYTF. CDR3 DNA sequence: TGTGCCAGCAGCCCGGACGGATATGGCTACACCTTC. Using reference TRBV11-1 and TRBJ1-2 for the parts outside the CDR3, the full variable domain is EAEVAQSPRYKITEKSQAVAFWCDPISGHATLYWYRQILGQGPELLVQFQDESVVDDSQLPKDRFSAERLKGVDSTLKIQPAELGDSAMYLCASSPDGYGYTFGSGTRLTVV.

The rearrangement uses TRBV7-6 and TRBJ1-4; no clear D gene. CDR3 length equals 16 residues. Germline CDR1 SGHVS, CDR2 FNYEAQ. V lost 5 bases, J lost 0 bases, and 13 bases lay in between. Here the CDR3 DNA reads TGTGCCAGCAGCCTAATTGCCAGTGCAACTAATGAAAAACTGTTTTTT. Translation: CASSLIASATNEKLFF.

The genes are TRBV27 and TRBJ2-7, with D hard to call. This CDR3 is 15 amino acids long. Trimming shortened V by 5 bases and J by 2 bases, and 16 bases separated the two germline ends. CDR1 is MNHEY, CDR2 SMNVEV, per germline (reference sequence). CDR3 nucleotides: TGTGCCAGCAGTGTCGACCTGGGTTTAGCCTACGAGCAGTACTTC. Translating gives CASSVDLGLAYEQYF.

V and J are TRBV7-9 and TRBJ1-2; D gene ambiguous. This CDR3 has 14 residues. Deletions cut 3 bases from V and 3 bases from J, with 11 bases between. The V gene's germline CDR1 is SEHNR and CDR2 FQNEAQ (reference sequence). The CDR3: CASSLIGPYYGYTF. DNA of the CDR3: TGTGCCAGCAGCTTGATCGGGCCGTACTATGGCTACACCTTC.

The V gene is TRBV11-2, the J gene TRBJ2-2; D gene ambiguous. The CDR3 is made up of 16 amino acids. V lost 4 bases, J lost 6 bases, and 18 bases lay in between. Per the germline V gene, CDR1 is SGHAT and CDR2 is FQNNGV. CDR3 DNA: TGTGCCAGCAGCTCCAACTTTAACGATGGGGCCGGGGAGCTGTTTTTT. Protein sequence: CASSSNFNDGAGELFF.

This clone was observed once. This chain joins TRBV10-3 and TRBJ1-5, with D possibly matching TRBD1 (5 bases). CDR1 and CDR2 from the germline V gene are ENHRY and SYGVKD. The V gene lost 4 bases and the J gene lost 4 bases, with 11 bases spanning the gap. The CDR3 has 14 residues. The CDR3 region is CAISVSPGNQPQHF. The CDR3 DNA follows: TGTGCCATCAGTGTATCCCCAGGGAATCAGCCCCAGCATTTT.

CDR3 sequence reads: CASSLGYTGELFF. CDR3 DNA: TGTGCCAGCAGCTTGGGCTACACCGGGGAGCTGTTTTTT. This chain connects TRBV11-2 to TRBJ2-2; D call uncertain. V dropped 3 bases and J dropped 3 bases, with 5 bases sitting between them. CDR3 size: 13 residues. The germline gives CDR1 SGHAT, CDR2 FQNNGV.

CDR3 DNA: TGTGCCAGCAGTTACACGACAGGCACAGATACGCAGTATTTT. Its protein product is CASSYTTGTDTQYF. The rearrangement links TRBV2 to TRBJ2-3; tentatively, D is TRBD1 (5 bases). CDR1 is SNHLY and CDR2 is FYNNEI in the germline V gene. The V gene lost 5 bases and the J gene lost 1 base, with 10 bases spanning the gap. The CDR3 loop spans 14 amino acids.

The chain recombines TRBV6-1 with TRBJ2-7; D might be TRBD2 (6 bases). The V and J ends lost 1 base and 3 bases respectively, with 16 bases between them. Germline CDR1 MNHNS, CDR2 SASEGT. This CDR3 region has 16 residues. The CDR3 DNA reads TGTGCCAGCAGTGAAGAGGAGGGGAAGGGTATCTACGAGCAGTACTTC. Translated, it gives CASSEEEGKGIYEQYF.

The chain combines TRBV5-6 with TRBJ2-3; the D is unclear. The V end was cut by 2 bases, the J end by 2 bases, with 9 bases between. Looked up from germline, CDR1 is SGHDT and CDR2 is YYEEEE. This CDR3 spans 14 amino acids. For the CDR3, the DNA is TGTGCCAGCAGCTTTTTTTCTTACACAGATACGCAGTATTTT. This codes for CASSFFSYTDTQYF.

V is TRBV19 and J is TRBJ2-6; D is unresolved. V was trimmed by 3 bases and J by 3 bases, leaving 9 bases between them. The CDR3 has 15 residues. Per germline, CDR1 LNHDA and CDR2 SQIVND (reference sequence). The CDR3 DNA follows: TGTGCCAGTAGTATCGTCGGGCTTGGGGCCAACGTCCTGACTTTC. Translating it yields CASSIVGLGANVLTF.

V and J are TRBV19 and TRBJ1-2, with D maybe TRBD1 (5 bases). CDR1 and CDR2 from the germline V gene are LNHDA and SQIVND (reference sequence). The CDR3 is 14 residues long. Trimming removed 7 bases from V and 4 bases from J, with 16 bases in between. The CDR3 is CASTSTGGLYGYTF. The DNA for the CDR3 is TGTGCCAGTACCTCTACAGGCGGGCTCTATGGCTACACCTTC.

The chain employs TRBV11-1 and TRBJ2-1; 7 bases match TRBD1. Trimming took 6 bases from V and 7 from J; bases not matched to a gene: 6. The CDR3 contains 13 residues. The germline V gene has CDR1 SGHAT and CDR2 FQDESV (reference sequence). The CDR3 bases are TGTGCCAGCAGTTCATACAGGGGAAATGAGCAGTTCTTC. It specifies CASSSYRGNEQFF.

The chain recombines TRBV4-1 with TRBJ2-3; 7 nucleotides match TRBD1. The CDR3 has 14 amino acids. Per germline, CDR1 MGHRA and CDR2 YSYEKL. After removal of 6 bases from V and 0 bases from J, the junction contained 3 bases not matched to a gene. The CDR3 DNA is TGCGCCAGCAGTCGGGACAGCAGCACAGATACGCAGTATTTT. Its translation is CASSRDSSTDTQYF.